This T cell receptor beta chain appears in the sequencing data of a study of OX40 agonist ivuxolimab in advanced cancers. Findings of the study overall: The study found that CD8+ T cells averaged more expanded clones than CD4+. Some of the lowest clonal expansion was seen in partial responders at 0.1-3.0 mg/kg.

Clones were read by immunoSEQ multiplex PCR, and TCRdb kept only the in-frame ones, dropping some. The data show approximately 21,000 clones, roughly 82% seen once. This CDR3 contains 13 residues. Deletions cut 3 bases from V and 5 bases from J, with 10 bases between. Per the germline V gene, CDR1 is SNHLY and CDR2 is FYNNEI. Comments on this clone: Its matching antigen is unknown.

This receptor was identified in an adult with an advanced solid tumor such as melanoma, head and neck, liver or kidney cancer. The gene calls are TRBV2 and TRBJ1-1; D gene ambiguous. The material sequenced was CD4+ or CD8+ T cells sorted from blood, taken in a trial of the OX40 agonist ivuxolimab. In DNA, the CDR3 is TGTGCCAGCAGTGAGTCAACGGGGACTGAAGCTTTCTTT. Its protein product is CASSESTGTEAFF.